This TCR beta chain is from a study of cytomegalovirus exposure and HLA in healthy donors listed by TCRdb under 2017. Some background on the complete study: In an earlier analysis of approximately 500 of the donors, about 260 Gb of sequence data and 90 million to 120 million unique TCR beta sequences from 150 million to 200 million T cells were reported. Among the approximately 430 genotyped donors, more than 70% belonged to the genetic ancestry cluster associated with self-reported Caucasian donors. HLA typing included class I and class II loci at four-digit resolution. All discovery cohort repertoires had been generated using a single sequencing platform. Donor age, sex, ethnicity and CMV serostatus were collected together with the repertoire data. To study patterns of TCR occurrence, a later analysis re-analyzed previously published TCR beta repertoires from around 700 donors and added high-resolution HLA genotyping. Among 300 to 500 genotyped donors of the cohort, an average of about 240,000 unique TCR beta nucleotide sequences was sequenced per donor, of which about 18% were non-productive. The later analysis used no new phenotypic data to find candidate immune exposures, relying instead on TCR beta sequences and their occurrence across donors. To predict cytomegalovirus infection status, the study brought together high-throughput TCR immunosequencing, statistical association of individual TCRs with disease status, and machine learning. Using immunosequencing, the study profiled T cell repertoires from around 680 subjects and related those repertoires to cytomegalovirus serostatus. Several DR-DQ haplotypes were handled as single units for association and clustering because linkage in the cohort was strong. An early release covering about 600 HLA-typed donors comprised about 300 gigabases of sequencing data and around 85 million unique TCR sequences. The study aimed to test whether signatures of past pathogen exposure could be identified by cataloging public T cell receptors. A separate validation cohort of over a hundred different subjects was used in addition to the 666-subject first cohort. To decide whether each TCR beta V gene segment behaved as functional or pseudogenic, an earlier analysis of approximately 590 of the donors relied on high-throughput TCR beta sequencing. Typing coverage differed by locus: A, B, C, DRB1 and DQB1 were typed in about 620-640 donors, DQA1 in approximately 520, DPA1 in 600 to 610, and DPB1 in roughly 470. Genome-wide SNP genotypes for about three fifths of the roughly 700 donors were used in a later genetic analysis, which treated that subset as a discovery cohort. Study-wide findings and limitations: Broadly in line with IMGT annotations, most TCR beta V segments showed up in productive rearrangements about 90% or about 30% of the time in an earlier analysis of roughly 590 of the donors. A later analysis reported that several top co-occurrence clusters appeared linked to parvovirus B19, influenza, CMV and Epstein-Barr virus. A cluster of highly shared sequence variants was judged likely to represent a technical artifact of the sequencing pipeline. In a later analysis, the rate of TCR association differed among HLA loci, with DRB1 alleles having the most associated TCRs and HLA-C alleles having the fewest. The classifier was reported to diagnose cytomegalovirus status with high specificity and sensitivity in both the original and validation cohorts. Most CMV-associated TCR beta chains appeared to be HLA-restricted in a later analysis, and the HLA associations seemed to be driven largely by CMV exposure. A later analysis found that HLA-associated TCR beta chains were more clonally expanded and had lower generation probabilities than equally common non-associated chains. Most TCR sequences were observed very rarely across donors, whereas some public TCRs were present in many individuals. Roughly uniform sequencing depth across donors was assumed in presence/absence analyses, although this assumption may not hold. Specific HLA alleles were associated with roughly 17,000 TCR beta sequences at a false discovery rate of 0.05 in a later analysis. Some 15 rarely observed V segments, including chromosome 9 orphons, were excluded from the earlier analysis of several hundred of the donors because counts were too low. The cohort was sequenced for TCR beta chains only, and without alpha or paired-chain data the features that could be detected were limited. Linkage disequilibrium might explain the correlated functional status among segregating V segments, but an unknown experimental factor could not be excluded. A further reported finding was that TCR beta sequences accurately predicted the HLA-A and HLA-B alleles for most subjects in the first cohort. In vitro tests confirmed that a few of the cytomegalovirus-associated TCR beta chains recognize cytomegalovirus antigens. A later genetic analysis associated a missense DCLRE1C variant with V-gene and J-gene trimming of TCR beta chains, and an independent cohort replicated the association. Some IMGT-functional V segments, including TRBV6-2 and TRBV6-3, could not be distinguished by the 87-base-pair reads and were therefore excluded. According to a later genetic analysis, donors in an Asian-associated ancestry cluster had fewer N-insertions in productive TCRs than the roughly 670-donor mean. When HLA alleles, especially DR and DQ, strongly co-occurred, attributing TCR associations to individual alleles was difficult. CMV serostatus was the only immune exposure information available for the cohort. In the study, 164 TCR beta chains were listed as associated with cytomegalovirus. Because some donors lacked HLA typing at each locus, the association tests relied only on the typed subset. According to the authors, the approach could potentially be generalized to other disease states and immunological phenotypes.

The cohort consisted of more than 650 healthy bone marrow donors. At the time of sampling, every cohort member was nominally healthy, though immune exposures that went unrecorded were likely present. The donor tested CMV seropositive, placing the donor among the approximately 290 seropositive members of the cohort. A peripheral blood sample was provided by each donor, and peripheral blood mononuclear cells were used for TCR beta sequencing. The Qiagen DNeasy Blood Extraction Kit was used to extract genomic DNA from the blood cell samples. The library was produced with the immunoSEQ multiplex PCR assay. The multiplex PCR relied on a mix of 60 forward primers for TCR Vbeta segments and 13 reverse primers for TCR Jbeta segments. A multiplex PCR assay on genomic DNA amplified the CDR3 region of rearranged TCR beta genes. The amplified TCR beta libraries were sequenced on the Illumina HiSeq System as 87-base-pair reads. Per the source publication's procedure: A later analysis tallied roughly 78 million unique TCR beta chains across the approximately 670 repertoires, and approximately 12 million of those chains were shared by two or more donors. A nearest-neighbor algorithm error-corrected the raw reads and collapsed the reads into unique sequences, merging closely related sequences to remove PCR and sequencing errors. Alignment of CDR3 sequences to IMGT reference sequences was used to assign V, D and J gene segments. For a sequence to be retained, a match of at least six nucleotides to both a V gene segment and a J gene segment was required. Rearrangements were called productive when the CDR3 lacked stop codons and stayed in frame with V and J; all others were non-productive. CDR3 was defined according to IMGT convention as the region running from the second conserved V-encoded cysteine to the conserved J-encoded phenylalanine. Sequences without an unambiguous match to a single V gene segment were excluded from the earlier analysis of approximately 560 of the donors. In an earlier analysis of approximately 610 of the donors, V segments were called functional above 56.7% productive rearrangements and were called segregating when the between-donor standard deviation exceeded 5%. To diagnose cytomegalovirus status from the catalog of TCR beta chain sequences, a statistical classification framework was built. A later analysis assigned V and J genes by comparing TCR nucleotide sequences with IMGT/GENE-DB human TR gene sequences. Using the TCRdist pipeline, a later analysis assigned CDR3 sequences along with most-parsimonious VDJ recombination scenarios. In a later analysis, each TCR beta chain was defined by its CDR3 amino acid sequence together with its V-gene family, and reads lacking a unique V-gene family were excluded. A later analysis removed 592 highly shared, low-generation-probability nucleotide sequences to deal with suspected cross-contamination and a sequencing artifact. In a later analysis, a clonal expansion index for each public chain was calculated from normalized within-repertoire ranks of inferred template counts. Generation probabilities in a later analysis came from a VDJ recombination model fitted to out-of-frame rearrangements, and those results were checked against IGoR. A later analysis scored TCR-TCR, TCR-HLA and TCR-CMV co-occurrence with hypergeometric tests, applying a repertoire-size bias correction to TCR pairs. In a later analysis, false discovery rates were estimated by permuting HLA or CMV assignments 20 times. In a later analysis, co-occurring TCRs were grouped using DBSCAN, and TCRdist sequence similarity was added for clustering within HLA-allele-positive subsets. For co-occurrence clustering, repertoires with fewer than 30,000 or more than 120,000 public chains were excluded, along with roughly 5 repertoires with anomalous nucleotide sharing. TCRdb provides this immuneACCESS table in a form limited to in-frame rearrangements. Some clones are lacking; in checked studies, under half of them reflect an unresolved V gene, and why the rest are absent is not known. That table supplies the V and J calls and clone size; D and trimming were determined from the DNA. The sample table shows roughly 150,000 clones, and about 88% are seen once. The ten largest clonotypes hold about 2.4% of the sample.

The CDR3 goes from the cysteine to the phenylalanine over 13 residues. The only DNA kept is the CDR3, 39 bases in frame from the first base. From the germline V gene, CDR1 is SGHVS and CDR2 is FNYEAQ. From V the trimming removes 8 bases and from J it removes 8 bases, while the gene matches leave 7 bases of the junction unaccounted for. This clone was found once. Its antigen specificity is not known. There are no base qualities to consult, and no much larger clone falls within one base. The sequence was obtained from a man in his thirties or forties in good health and CMV-seropositive. The sample taken for sequencing was PBMCs. In this chain, TRBV7-6 is recombined with TRBJ1-4; 8 of the junction bases match TRBD1. The base sequence is TGTGCCAGCCTCGGGACAGGCCGAGAAAAACTGTTTTTT. The encoded protein is CASLGTGREKLFF.